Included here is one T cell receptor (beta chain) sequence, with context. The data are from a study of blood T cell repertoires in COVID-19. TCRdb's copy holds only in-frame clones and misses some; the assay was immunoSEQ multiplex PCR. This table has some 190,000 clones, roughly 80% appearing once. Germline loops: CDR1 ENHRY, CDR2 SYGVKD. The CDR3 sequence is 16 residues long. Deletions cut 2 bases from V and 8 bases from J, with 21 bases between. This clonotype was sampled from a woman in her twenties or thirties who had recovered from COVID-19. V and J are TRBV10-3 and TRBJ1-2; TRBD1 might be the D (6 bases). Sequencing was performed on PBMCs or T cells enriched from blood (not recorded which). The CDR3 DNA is TGTGCCATCAGTGAGACCCAACAATCAGGGGCGCGAGGCTACACCTTC. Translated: CAISETQQSGARGYTF.